This note documents a single T cell receptor (beta chain) sequence. Both 60 Vbeta primers and 13 Jbeta primers went into the PCR. Assay: immunoSEQ multiplex PCR; the TCRdb copy retains only in-frame clones and omits some. The data show 110,000 or so clones, 82% seen once. These data are taken from a study of cytomegalovirus exposure and HLA in healthy donors. The sample taken for sequencing was PBMCs. The receptor was isolated from a woman between 18 and 29 years old in good health and CMV-seronegative.

CDR3 in amino acids: CASSIAGFFTDTQYF. CDR3 bases: TGTGCCAGTAGTATAGCGGGGTTCTTTACAGATACGCAGTATTTT. This rearrangement joins TRBV19 to TRBJ2-3, with D possibly TRBD2 on 5 matching bases. Trimming removed 1 base from V and 3 bases from J, with 11 bases in between. The CDR3 runs to 15 residues. Germline CDR1 is LNHDA and CDR2 is SQIVND (reference sequence). Full variable domain (outside the CDR3, taken from reference TRBV19 and TRBJ2-3): DGGITQSPKYLFRKEGQNVTLSCEQNLNHDAMYWYRQDPGQGLRLIYYSQIVNDFQKGDIAEGYSVSREKKESFPLTVTSAQKNPTAFYLCASSIAGFFTDTQYFGPGTRLTVL.